The rows below give T cell receptor beta chains drawn from one sample of a study of breast tumors, draining lymph nodes, adjacent tissues. Each CDR3 protein is one row after TCRdb ran MiXCR on the multiplex PCR reads. The sample yields 130,000 or so distinct CDR3 sequences, 21% seen once. Input material: axillary lymph node tissue. Receptor source: a female donor with breast cancer. Some clones in this sample may be carry-over from other donors' samples. Both conserved end residues are part of each CDR3. Each record gives: V gene, D gene, clone size, J gene, CDR3 protein, CDR3 DNA. D genes are given only for firm matches. Size values are once, few and many counts, or a class for expanded clones, and some rows have none.

V gene: TRBV7-2
D gene: -
clone size: many
J gene: TRBJ2-2
CDR3 protein: CASRIQDTGELFF
CDR3 DNA: TGTGCCAGCAGGATACAGGACACCGGGGAGCTGTTTTTT

V gene: TRBV5-6
D gene: TRBD1
clone size: many
J gene: TRBJ1-2
CDR3 protein: CASSFRDRGQGREGYTF
CDR3 DNA: TGTGCCAGCAGCTTCCGGGACAGGGGGCAAGGAAGAGAAGGCTACACCTTC

V gene: TRBV9
D gene: -
clone size: -
J gene: TRBJ1-1
CDR3 protein: CASSVTGMGTEAFF
CDR3 DNA: TGTGCCAGCAGCGTTACAGGGATGGGCACTGAAGCTTTCTTT

V gene: TRBV2
D gene: -
clone size: many
J gene: TRBJ1-5
CDR3 protein: CASSVGVYQPQHF
CDR3 DNA: TGTGCCAGCAGTGTTGGGGTCTATCAGCCCCAGCATTTT

V gene: TRBV6-5
D gene: TRBD2
clone size: many
J gene: TRBJ2-7
CDR3 protein: CASSGPREGSYEQYF
CDR3 DNA: TGTGCCAGCAGTGGACCGCGGGAGGGGTCCTACGAGCAGTACTTC

V gene: TRBV18
D gene: TRBD2
clone size: -
J gene: TRBJ2-1
CDR3 protein: CASSPRAVGLAGRNEQFF
CDR3 DNA: TGTGCCAGCTCACCACGTGCCGTAGGACTAGCGGGGAGGAATGAGCAGTTCTTC

V gene: TRBV20-1
D gene: -
clone size: many
J gene: TRBJ1-5
CDR3 protein: CSARYDSNQPQHF
CDR3 DNA: TGCAGTGCTAGATACGATAGCAATCAGCCCCAGCATTTT

V gene: TRBV12-3/TRBV12-4
D gene: TRBD2
clone size: many
J gene: TRBJ2-2
CDR3 protein: CASSFSQRETNTGELFF
CDR3 DNA: TGTGCCAGCAGTTTCAGTCAGCGGGAAACTAACACCGGGGAGCTGTTTTTT

V gene: TRBV12-3/TRBV12-4
D gene: -
clone size: few
J gene: TRBJ2-1
CDR3 protein: CASSLARTSHEQFF
CDR3 DNA: TGTGCCAGCAGTTTAGCGCGAACTAGTCATGAGCAGTTCTTC

V gene: TRBV9
D gene: -
clone size: many
J gene: TRBJ2-1
CDR3 protein: CASSVGGSLYNEQFF
CDR3 DNA: TGTGCCAGCAGCGTAGGGGGGAGTCTCTACAATGAGCAGTTCTTC

V gene: TRBV20-1
D gene: -
clone size: many
J gene: TRBJ2-7
CDR3 protein: CSAGRDRIYEQYF
CDR3 DNA: TGCAGTGCCGGGCGGGATCGGATCTACGAGCAGTACTTC

V gene: TRBV5-1
D gene: TRBD1
clone size: many
J gene: TRBJ1-2
CDR3 protein: CASSLGDRDYGYTF
CDR3 DNA: TGCGCCAGCAGCTTGGGGGACAGGGACTATGGCTACACCTTC

V gene: TRBV7-9
D gene: TRBD1
clone size: many
J gene: TRBJ1-2
CDR3 protein: CASSLTGQGVSTF
CDR3 DNA: TGTGCCAGCAGCTTAACAGGACAGGGGGTTTCCACCTTC

V gene: TRBV5-8
D gene: -
clone size: many
J gene: TRBJ2-4
CDR3 protein: CASSLVGGGENIQYF
CDR3 DNA: TGTGCCAGCAGCTTGGTCGGCGGGGGCGAAAACATTCAGTACTTC

V gene: TRBV12-3/TRBV12-4
D gene: TRBD1
clone size: many
J gene: TRBJ2-7
CDR3 protein: CASSLQGQGDYEQYF
CDR3 DNA: TGTGCCAGCAGTTTACAAGGACAGGGTGACTACGAGCAGTACTTC

V gene: TRBV20-1
D gene: TRBD1
clone size: many
J gene: TRBJ2-1
CDR3 protein: CSAFSDREGEQFF
CDR3 DNA: TGCAGTGCCTTCTCGGACAGGGAAGGTGAGCAGTTCTTC

V gene: TRBV12-3/TRBV12-4
D gene: -
clone size: -
J gene: TRBJ1-5
CDR3 protein: CASSLNNQSQHF
CDR3 DNA: TGTGCCAGCAGTTTGAACAATCAGTCCCAGCATTTT

V gene: TRBV20-1
D gene: TRBD2
clone size: many
J gene: TRBJ2-1
CDR3 protein: CSAGGASGTNEQFF
CDR3 DNA: TGCAGTGCGGGGGGGGCTAGCGGGACGAATGAGCAGTTCTTC

V gene: TRBV9
D gene: -
clone size: many
J gene: TRBJ2-7
CDR3 protein: CASSVDGVSEQYF
CDR3 DNA: TGTGCCAGCAGCGTAGACGGGGTGTCCGAGCAGTACTTC

V gene: TRBV30
D gene: TRBD2
clone size: many
J gene: TRBJ2-1
CDR3 protein: CAWRSLAGAFYNEQFF
CDR3 DNA: TGTGCCTGGAGGTCCTTAGCGGGAGCCTTCTACAATGAGCAGTTCTTC

V gene: TRBV28
D gene: TRBD2
clone size: many
J gene: TRBJ2-7
CDR3 protein: CASSLIAGGPAGGDEQYF
CDR3 DNA: TGTGCCAGCAGTTTGATAGCGGGAGGGCCGGCAGGAGGGGACGAGCAGTACTTC

V gene: TRBV3-1
D gene: -
clone size: many
J gene: TRBJ2-6
CDR3 protein: CASKAGVQAGANVLTF
CDR3 DNA: TGTGCCAGCAAGGCAGGGGTTCAGGCTGGGGCCAACGTCCTGACTTTC

V gene: TRBV6-1
D gene: -
clone size: many
J gene: TRBJ2-3
CDR3 protein: CASSGARGRMTAHPNTQYF
CDR3 DNA: TGTGCCAGCAGTGGGGCTCGGGGACGAATGACGGCACACCCTAATACGCAGTATTTT

V gene: TRBV20-1
D gene: TRBD1
clone size: many
J gene: TRBJ1-3
CDR3 protein: CNAHSGTAGNTIYF
CDR3 DNA: TGCAATGCCCACAGCGGGACAGCTGGAAACACCATATATTTT

V gene: TRBV10-3
D gene: -
clone size: few
J gene: TRBJ1-1
CDR3 protein: CAIRDSLSNTEAFF
CDR3 DNA: TGTGCCATCAGGGACAGCCTTTCGAACACTGAAGCTTTCTTT

V gene: TRBV11-2
D gene: TRBD1
clone size: many
J gene: TRBJ1-2
CDR3 protein: CASSFGDSFYGYTF
CDR3 DNA: TGTGCCAGCAGCTTCGGGGACAGCTTCTATGGCTACACCTTC

V gene: TRBV5-5
D gene: TRBD2
clone size: many
J gene: TRBJ2-3
CDR3 protein: CASSTGLAGRGRGTDTQYF
CDR3 DNA: TGTGCCAGCAGCACCGGACTAGCGGGTCGGGGTAGGGGCACAGATACGCAGTATTTT

V gene: TRBV6-6
D gene: -
clone size: -
J gene: TRBJ2-4
CDR3 protein: CASSGAGVALQYF
CDR3 DNA: TGTGCCAGCAGTGGGGCAGGGGTAGCTTTACAGTACTTC

V gene: TRBV6-5
D gene: TRBD2
clone size: many
J gene: TRBJ2-3
CDR3 protein: CASSYSLAGGMDTQYF
CDR3 DNA: TGTGCCAGCAGTTACTCCCTAGCGGGAGGTATGGATACGCAGTATTTT

V gene: TRBV3-1
D gene: -
clone size: -
J gene: TRBJ2-3
CDR3 protein: CASGSGLGGDTQYF
CDR3 DNA: TGTGCCAGCGGATCGGGTCTTGGGGGAGATACGCAGTATTTT

V gene: TRBV4-1
D gene: -
clone size: many
J gene: TRBJ2-1
CDR3 protein: CASSQERFGAVPGHNEQFF
CDR3 DNA: TGCGCCAGCAGCCAAGAAAGGTTCGGAGCGGTTCCCGGGCACAATGAGCAGTTCTTC

V gene: TRBV19
D gene: -
clone size: many
J gene: TRBJ1-2
CDR3 protein: CASSPRTGYGYTF
CDR3 DNA: TGTGCCAGTAGTCCTAGGACGGGATATGGCTACACCTTC

V gene: TRBV20-1
D gene: -
clone size: many
J gene: TRBJ1-6
CDR3 protein: CSARDPGRINSPLYF
CDR3 DNA: TGCAGTGCTAGAGATCCGGGACGAATCAATTCACCCCTCTACTTT

V gene: TRBV5-1
D gene: TRBD1
clone size: many
J gene: TRBJ2-6
CDR3 protein: CASSPTGSGANVLTF
CDR3 DNA: TGCGCCAGCAGCCCGACAGGGTCTGGGGCCAACGTCCTGACTTTC

V gene: TRBV3-1
D gene: -
clone size: -
J gene: TRBJ2-7
CDR3 protein: CASSQDPGAGAYEQYF
CDR3 DNA: TGTGCCAGCAGCCAAGATCCAGGGGCAGGGGCGTACGAGCAGTACTTC

V gene: TRBV20-1
D gene: TRBD2
clone size: many
J gene: TRBJ2-7
CDR3 protein: CSAFVSGRQEDEQYF
CDR3 DNA: TGCAGTGCTTTTGTTAGCGGGAGGCAGGAGGACGAGCAGTACTTC

V gene: TRBV27
D gene: TRBD2
clone size: few
J gene: TRBJ2-1
CDR3 protein: CASSFSYGTRTGRGINEQFF
CDR3 DNA: TGTGCCAGCAGTTTTTCATACGGGACTAGGACCGGGAGAGGGATCAATGAGCAGTTCTTC

V gene: TRBV6-5
D gene: -
clone size: -
J gene: TRBJ2-3
CDR3 protein: CASSYNRLGADTQYF
CDR3 DNA: TGTGCCAGCAGTTACAACAGGCTAGGAGCAGATACGCAGTATTTT

V gene: TRBV20-1
D gene: -
clone size: many
J gene: TRBJ2-1
CDR3 protein: CSARGGQGLKYNEQFF
CDR3 DNA: TGCAGTGCCAGGGGGGGGCAGGGGCTAAAGTACAATGAGCAGTTCTTC

V gene: TRBV14
D gene: TRBD2
clone size: many
J gene: TRBJ2-3
CDR3 protein: CASSQETSSADTQYF
CDR3 DNA: TGTGCCAGCAGCCAAGAGACTAGCTCCGCAGATACGCAGTATTTT

V gene: TRBV9
D gene: TRBD1
clone size: many
J gene: TRBJ2-7
CDR3 protein: CASSEGGQGVYEQYF
CDR3 DNA: TGTGCCAGCAGCGAGGGGGGACAGGGGGTCTACGAGCAGTACTTC

V gene: TRBV11-2
D gene: -
clone size: many
J gene: TRBJ2-3
CDR3 protein: CASSLVGGFGSTDTQYF
CDR3 DNA: TGTGCCAGCAGCTTAGTCGGTGGGTTCGGGAGTACAGATACGCAGTATTTT

V gene: TRBV19
D gene: -
clone size: many
J gene: TRBJ1-4
CDR3 protein: CASSPEGGRDMIEKLFF
CDR3 DNA: TGTGCCAGTAGTCCAGAAGGCGGCCGGGACATGATTGAAAAACTGTTTTTT

V gene: TRBV7-2
D gene: TRBD2
clone size: many
J gene: TRBJ2-3
CDR3 protein: CASSLIGGSSTDTQYF
CDR3 DNA: TGTGCCAGCAGCTTAATCGGCGGGAGTTCGACAGATACGCAGTATTTT

V gene: TRBV4-1
D gene: -
clone size: -
J gene: TRBJ2-3
CDR3 protein: CASSQSGDVGTQYF
CDR3 DNA: TGCGCCAGCAGCCAGTCAGGGGATGTAGGTACGCAGTATTTT

V gene: TRBV7-3
D gene: TRBD2
clone size: many
J gene: TRBJ2-1
CDR3 protein: CASSPRGGHSYNEQFF
CDR3 DNA: TGTGCCAGCAGCCCGCGGGGGGGCCATTCCTACAATGAGCAGTTCTTC

V gene: TRBV6-6
D gene: -
clone size: -
J gene: TRBJ2-2
CDR3 protein: CDSSYEGNTGELFF
CDR3 DNA: TGTGACAGCAGTTACGAGGGGAACACCGGGGAGCTGTTTTTT

V gene: TRBV28
D gene: TRBD2
clone size: -
J gene: TRBJ2-1
CDR3 protein: CASTSLIRASGFYNEQFF
CDR3 DNA: TGTGCCAGCACTTCCCTAATCCGGGCTAGCGGATTCTACAATGAGCAGTTCTTC

V gene: TRBV27
D gene: TRBD2
clone size: many
J gene: TRBJ2-1
CDR3 protein: CASLFSGSSYNEQFF
CDR3 DNA: TGTGCCAGCCTCTTTAGCGGGAGCTCCTACAATGAGCAGTTCTTC